Listed below are T cell receptor beta chains from one sample, sequenced in a study of T-cell memory formation after mild COVID-19. TCRdb itself ran the 5' RACE reads through MiXCR, one entry per CDR3 protein. The sample lists a few hundred thousand distinct CDR3 sequences; more than 15% were seen once. Sequencing input: PBMCs or a T cell subset sorted from them (not recorded which). All receptors derive from a man aged 18 to 30 who had mild COVID-19 (a few samples of this study predate the infection). Cell type and time point are not known. Both conserved end residues are part of each CDR3. Each record gives: V gene, D gene, J gene, clone size, CDR3 DNA, CDR3 protein. The D gene is left open where the match is weak. Size is omitted from some rows. Given values are once, few, many or a class for expanded clones.

>TRBV5-1|NA|TRBJ1-4|many
TGCGCCAGCAGCTTGCTACCCTCAACTAATGAAAAACTGTTTTTT
CASSLLPSTNEKLFF
>TRBV9|NA|TRBJ2-7|few
TGTGCCAGCAGCGTAGACAACTCCTACGAGCAGTACTTC
CASSVDNSYEQYF
>TRBV10-1|NA|TRBJ2-1|NA
TGCGCCAGCATCAGAGTGATGGCGAGAACCTACAATGAGCAGTTCTTC
CASIRVMARTYNEQFF
>TRBV11-2|NA|TRBJ2-3|NA
TGTGCCAGCAGCTCCCCCCATGGGCGTATATCGCATTTT
CASSSPHGRISHF
>TRBV28|TRBD1|TRBJ2-3|few
TGTGCCAGCAGACCAGGACAGGGGGATACGCAGTATTTT
CASRPGQGDTQYF
>TRBV5-1|TRBD1|TRBJ1-5|NA
TGCGCCATCAATGGACAGGGGACCCTTCAGCCCCAGCATTTT
CAINGQGTLQPQHF
>TRBV4-3|TRBD2|TRBJ2-3|NA
TGCGCCAGCAGCCAAGGGAAAGCGGGGGCTACTAGCACAGATACGCAGTATTTT
CASSQGKAGATSTDTQYF
>TRBV7-2|NA|TRBJ1-3|NA
TGTGCCAGCAGCGAACAGGGACACACCATATATTTT
CASSEQGHTIYF
>TRBV20-1|TRBD2|TRBJ2-3|once
TGCAGTGCTCCGACTAGCGGGCCCACAGATACGCAGTATTTT
CSAPTSGPTDTQYF
>TRBV25-1|NA|TRBJ2-2|NA
TGTGCCAGCAGTGTATGGGGCACCGGGGAGCTGTTTTTT
CASSVWGTGELFF
>TRBV12-3/TRBV12-4|NA|TRBJ2-5|few
TGTGCCAGCAGTTTCTACAGAATAGAGACCCAGTACTTC
CASSFYRIETQYF
>TRBV6-2/TRBV6-3|NA|TRBJ2-2|few
TGTGCCAGCACGGGATACGCGAACACCGGGGAGCTGTTTTTT
CASTGYANTGELFF
>TRBV20-1|NA|TRBJ2-7|few
TGCAGTGCCTCCTTCGACGGGCCCTCCTACGAGCAGTACTTC
CSASFDGPSYEQYF
>TRBV12-3/TRBV12-4|NA|TRBJ1-1|NA
TGTGCCAGCAGCCGAGGACTTTCCGAAGCTTTCTTT
CASSRGLSEAFF
>TRBV20-1|NA|TRBJ2-2|few
TGCAGTGCTTACGGACCCACCGGGGAGCTGTTTTTT
CSAYGPTGELFF
>TRBV6-5|NA|TRBJ1-2|NA
TGTGCCAGCAGTTATGTGATCTCGGGGTATGGCTACACCTTC
CASSYVISGYGYTF
>TRBV29-1|NA|TRBJ2-2|NA
TGCAGCGCGACAGCGAACACCGGGAAGCTGTTTTTT
CSATANTGKLFF
>TRBV29-1|NA|TRBJ1-6|NA
TGCAGCCACAATAATTCACCCCTCCACTTT
CSHNNSPLHF
>TRBV7-3|NA|TRBJ2-3|NA
TGTGCCAGCAGCTTAGGAGTCTCATCAGATACGCAGTATTTT
CASSLGVSSDTQYF
>TRBV6-5|NA|TRBJ2-3|NA
TGTGCCAGCAGTTACGCCCTTCGTGCGGCAGATACGCAGTATTTT
CASSYALRAADTQYF
>TRBV20-1|NA|TRBJ1-1|few
TGCAGTGGGACAGCTTTGAACACTGAAGCTTTCTTT
CSGTALNTEAFF
>TRBV7-9|NA|TRBJ1-6|few
TGTGCCAGCAGCTTCCGGAATTCACCCCTCCACTTT
CASSFRNSPLHF
>TRBV7-9|TRBD2|TRBJ2-7|NA
TGTGCCAGCAGCTCCCAGACTAGCGGGGGGGATGAGCAGTACTTC
CASSSQTSGGDEQYF
>TRBV6-5|TRBD1|TRBJ1-1|NA
TGTGCCAGCAGCTGGCGAACAGGGGGGCACACTGAAGCTTTCTTT
CASSWRTGGHTEAFF
>TRBV27|TRBD2|TRBJ2-3|few
TGTGCCAGCAGTCTAATCGGGGGGTCAGATACGCAGTATTTT
CASSLIGGSDTQYF
>TRBV5-6|NA|TRBJ1-1|few
TGTGCCAGCAGCTTGGTAGGGTCGCGGTGGAATGCTTTCTTT
CASSLVGSRWNAFF
>TRBV4-3|NA|TRBJ1-3|NA
TGCGCCAGCAGCCTCCGGGTAAATGGAAACACCATATATTTT
CASSLRVNGNTIYF
>TRBV6-2/TRBV6-3|NA|TRBJ2-7|NA
TGTGCCAGCAGTGACAGCTCCGGGACACTTTACGAGCAGTACTTC
CASSDSSGTLYEQYF
>TRBV18|NA|TRBJ1-3|few
TGTGCCAGCTCACCGAGGACGGTCTCTGGAAACACCATATATTTT
CASSPRTVSGNTIYF
>TRBV12-3/TRBV12-4|NA|TRBJ1-4|NA
TGTGCCAGCAGTCAAGGATCGAGGACACCGGGTATTAATGAAAAACTGTTTTTT
CASSQGSRTPGINEKLFF
>TRBV28|TRBD1|TRBJ1-1|few
TGTGCCAGCAGCGCAGGGACAGGGAGAGCTTTCTTT
CASSAGTGRAFF
>TRBV20-1|NA|TRBJ2-5|NA
TGCAGTGCTAACTTTGGGGGGCGCTACGAGACCCAGTACTTC
CSANFGGRYETQYF
>TRBV5-6|TRBD1|TRBJ1-1|NA
TGTGCCAGCAGCTTTCGGGCAGGGGGCTACACTGAAGCTTTCTTT
CASSFRAGGYTEAFF
>TRBV5-1|NA|TRBJ1-2|few
TGCGCCAGCAGCTTTTCAGGGCAACTCTATGGCTACACCTTC
CASSFSGQLYGYTF
>TRBV7-2|NA|TRBJ2-2|NA
TGTGCCAGCAGCTTAATGGGGCCCGGGGAGCTGTTTTTT
CASSLMGPGELFF
>TRBV7-2|NA|TRBJ1-3|many
TGTGCCAGCAGCTTTGGGCTGAACTCTGGAAACACCATATATTTT
CASSFGLNSGNTIYF
>TRBV14|NA|TRBJ1-2|few
TGTGCCAGCAGCCAACATATGGGACTGGGGAACTATGGCTACACCTTC
CASSQHMGLGNYGYTF
>TRBV5-1|NA|TRBJ1-1|few
TGCGCCAGCAGCGGCTCGACAATGAACACTGAAGCTTTCTTT
CASSGSTMNTEAFF
>TRBV5-1|NA|TRBJ2-3|NA
TGCGCCAGCAGCTTGGGGAGGGAAGACCGCACAGATACGCAGTATTTT
CASSLGREDRTDTQYF
>TRBV29-1|TRBD1|TRBJ1-5|few
TGCAGCGTTGAAAACAGGGGAGTTGGCAATCAGCCCCAGCATTTT
CSVENRGVGNQPQHF
>TRBV7-3|NA|TRBJ2-6|few
TGTGCCAGCAGCTTAAAATCCCTCGATGGTGCTGGGGCCAACGTCCTGACTTTC
CASSLKSLDGAGANVLTF
>TRBV7-2|NA|TRBJ1-6|NA
TGTGCCAGCAGCTTGGTGACGGATTCACCCCTCCACTTT
CASSLVTDSPLHF
>TRBV7-9|TRBD2|TRBJ2-2|few
TGTGCCAGCAGCTTGAAGCGGGGGTCCACCGGGGAGCTGTTTTTT
CASSLKRGSTGELFF
>TRBV11-2|NA|TRBJ1-1|few
TGTGCCAGCAGCCCTCTGGGCAGGGGTGCTTTCTTT
CASSPLGRGAFF
>TRBV6-6|NA|TRBJ2-2|once
TGTGCCAGCAGTTACAGGGCACTTGAGCTGTTTTTT
CASSYRALELFF
>TRBV7-2|NA|TRBJ2-1|NA
TGTGCCAGCAGCTTCCAAGACAGGTTCGGGGAGCAGTTCTTC
CASSFQDRFGEQFF
>TRBV6-5|TRBD1|TRBJ1-2|few
TGTGCCAGCAGTAAACCGGGACAGGGTGTCTATGGCTACACCTTC
CASSKPGQGVYGYTF